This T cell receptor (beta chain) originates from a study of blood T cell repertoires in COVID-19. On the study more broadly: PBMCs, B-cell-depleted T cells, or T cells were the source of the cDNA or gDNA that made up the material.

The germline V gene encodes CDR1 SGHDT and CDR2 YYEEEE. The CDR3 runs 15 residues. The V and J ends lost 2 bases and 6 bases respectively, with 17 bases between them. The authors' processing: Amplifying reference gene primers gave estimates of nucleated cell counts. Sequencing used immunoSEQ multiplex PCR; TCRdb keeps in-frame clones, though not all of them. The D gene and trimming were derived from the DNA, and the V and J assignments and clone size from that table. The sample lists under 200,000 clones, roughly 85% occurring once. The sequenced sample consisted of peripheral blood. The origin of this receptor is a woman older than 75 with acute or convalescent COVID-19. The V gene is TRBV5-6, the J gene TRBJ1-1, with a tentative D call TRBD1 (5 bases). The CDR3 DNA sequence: TGTGCCAGCAGCTTTTACCGGGAGGGGCCCCCTGAAGCTTTCTTT. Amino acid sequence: CASSFYREGPPEAFF.